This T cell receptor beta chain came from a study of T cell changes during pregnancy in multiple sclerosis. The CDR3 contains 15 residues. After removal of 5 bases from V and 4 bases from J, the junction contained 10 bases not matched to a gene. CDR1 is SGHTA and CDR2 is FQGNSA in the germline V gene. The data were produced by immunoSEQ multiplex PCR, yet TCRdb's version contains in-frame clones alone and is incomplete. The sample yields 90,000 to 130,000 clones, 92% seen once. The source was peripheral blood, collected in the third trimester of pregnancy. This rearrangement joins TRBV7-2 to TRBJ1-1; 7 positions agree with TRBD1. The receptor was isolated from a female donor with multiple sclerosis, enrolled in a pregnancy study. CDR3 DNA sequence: TGTGCCAGCAGCACGCGACAGGGTGGCGTCACTGAAGCTTTCTTT. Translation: CASSTRQGGVTEAFF.